Here is one T cell receptor (beta chain) with its context. This sample was taken from a study of Ad26.COV2.S vaccination and SARS-CoV-2 variants. Study summary: Dosing was one shot or two shots 56 days apart.

In germline, CDR1 is SGHTA, CDR2 FQGNSA. V dropped 1 base and J dropped 4; count of bases not matched to a gene: 1. The CDR3 is 14 amino acids. Treatment: 19 received Ad26.COV2.S at low or high dose, single or two shots; about 5 received placebo; per-sample allocation not given. Sampling was done on day 63 after the first vaccine or placebo injection. An 18-55-year-old adult in Boston served as donor. Some clones are missing from TCRdb's copy, which holds only in-frame ones; the method was immunoSEQ multiplex PCR. The sample yields hundreds of thousands of clones, roughly 90% seen once. The sequence came from a person between 18 and 65 years old who received the Ad26.COV2.S COVID-19 vaccine or a placebo. Sequences were derived from peripheral blood, sampled in a trial of Ad26.COV2.S vaccine versus placebo. This chain links TRBV7-2 with TRBJ2-1; 7 nucleotides line up with TRBD2. CDR3 protein: CASSLDGRYNEQFF. CDR3 in DNA: TGTGCCAGCAGCTTAGACGGGAGGTACAATGAGCAGTTCTTC.